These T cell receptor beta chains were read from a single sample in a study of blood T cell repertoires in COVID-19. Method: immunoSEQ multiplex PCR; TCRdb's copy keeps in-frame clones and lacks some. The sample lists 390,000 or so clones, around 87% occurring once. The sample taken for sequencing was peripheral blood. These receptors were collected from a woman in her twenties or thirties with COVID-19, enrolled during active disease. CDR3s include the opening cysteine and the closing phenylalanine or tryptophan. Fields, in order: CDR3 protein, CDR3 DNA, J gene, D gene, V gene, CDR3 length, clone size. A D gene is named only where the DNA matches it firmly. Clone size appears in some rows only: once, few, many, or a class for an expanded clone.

CDR3: CASSLTSGSRNEQFF
DNA: TGTGCCAGCAGCTTAACTAGCGGGAGTCGTAATGAGCAGTTCTTC
J: TRBJ2-1
D: TRBD2
V: TRBV7-2
length: 15
size: once

CDR3: CAWSARPGEQFF
DNA: TGTGCCTGGAGTGCGAGGCCGGGTGAGCAGTTCTTC
J: TRBJ2-1
D: .
V: TRBV30
length: 12
size: few

CDR3: CSVVGQGYGYTF
DNA: TGCAGCGTTGTTGGACAGGGTTATGGCTACACCTTC
J: TRBJ1-2
D: TRBD1
V: TRBV29-1
length: 12
size: .

CDR3: CASARGNQPQHF
DNA: TGTGCCAGTGCCAGGGGCAATCAGCCCCAGCATTTT
J: TRBJ1-5
D: .
V: TRBV19
length: 12
size: .

CDR3: CASSPLADEETQYF
DNA: TGTGCCAGCAGTCCTCTAGCGGACGAAGAGACCCAGTACTTC
J: TRBJ2-5
D: TRBD2
V: TRBV3-1/TRBV3-2
length: 14
size: .

CDR3: CASSSRAEETQYF
DNA: TGCGCCAGCAGCTCGCGGGCAGAAGAGACCCAGTACTTC
J: TRBJ2-5
D: .
V: TRBV5-1
length: 13
size: .

CDR3: CASSRDSSGGNTIYF
DNA: TGTGCCAGCAGCCGGGACAGCTCGGGCGGAAACACCATATATTTT
J: TRBJ1-3
D: TRBD1
V: TRBV7-9
length: 15
size: .

CDR3: CAISELLAGDTQYF
DNA: TGTGCCATCAGTGAGCTTCTAGCGGGCGATACGCAGTATTTT
J: TRBJ2-3
D: TRBD2
V: TRBV10-3
length: 14
size: .

CDR3: CASSGPRTSGSSYNEQFF
DNA: TGCGCCAGCAGTGGTCCCCGGACTAGCGGGAGTTCCTACAATGAGCAGTTCTTC
J: TRBJ2-1
D: TRBD2
V: TRBV10-1
length: 18
size: .

CDR3: CASGLPPVVAKNIQYF
DNA: TGTGCTAGTGGTTTGCCACCGGTGGTAGCCAAAAACATTCAGTACTTC
J: TRBJ2-4
D: .
V: TRBV12-5
length: 16
size: .

CDR3: CASSIIAARTDTQYF
DNA: TGTGCCAGTAGTATAATAGCGGCGCGGACAGATACGCAGTATTTT
J: TRBJ2-3
D: .
V: TRBV19
length: 15
size: .

CDR3: CASSIPGTYEQYF
DNA: TGTGCCAGTAGTATCCCAGGGACCTACGAGCAGTACTTC
J: TRBJ2-7
D: .
V: TRBV19
length: 13
size: .

CDR3: CASSRRSDSGNTIYF
DNA: TGTGCCAGCTCGAGACGGAGCGACTCTGGAAACACCATATATTTT
J: TRBJ1-3
D: .
V: TRBV18
length: 15
size: .

CDR3: CASSSIDITGELFF
DNA: TGCGCCAGCAGCTCTATCGACATAACCGGGGAGCTGTTTTTT
J: TRBJ2-2
D: .
V: TRBV5-1
length: 14
size: .

CDR3: CASSPMAGGPYEQYF
DNA: TGTGCCAGCAGCCCAATGGCGGGAGGACCCTACGAGCAGTACTTC
J: TRBJ2-7
D: TRBD2
V: TRBV5-4
length: 15
size: once

CDR3: CSVAFTGYEQYF
DNA: TGCAGCGTAGCCTTTACAGGGTACGAGCAGTACTTC
J: TRBJ2-7
D: .
V: TRBV29-1
length: 12
size: .

CDR3: CASSLGGSRTDTQYF
DNA: TGTGCCAGCAGCTTGGGAGGGTCCCGCACAGATACGCAGTATTTT
J: TRBJ2-3
D: TRBD2
V: TRBV13
length: 15
size: .

CDR3: CASSLHTGPPLETQYF
DNA: TGTGCCAGCAGCCTCCACACAGGGCCCCCTCTGGAGACCCAGTACTTC
J: TRBJ2-5
D: .
V: TRBV11-1
length: 16
size: .

CDR3: CASSEPTGTYEQYF
DNA: TGTGCCAGCAGTGAACCGACAGGAACGTACGAGCAGTACTTC
J: TRBJ2-7
D: .
V: TRBV25-1
length: 14
size: .

CDR3: CSAPPGETQYF
DNA: TGCAGTGCCCCTCCGGGGGAGACCCAGTACTTC
J: TRBJ2-5
D: .
V: TRBV20-1
length: 11
size: .

CDR3: CAISAGSGANVLTF
DNA: TGTGCCATCAGTGCGGGCTCTGGGGCCAACGTCCTGACTTTC
J: TRBJ2-6
D: .
V: TRBV10-3
length: 14
size: .

CDR3: CASSPQTGRGNTIYF
DNA: TGTGCCAGCAGCCCCCAGACAGGACGTGGAAACACCATATATTTT
J: TRBJ1-3
D: .
V: TRBV9
length: 15
size: .

CDR3: CSVFTSGAYEQYF
DNA: TGCAGCGTTTTTACTAGCGGGGCCTACGAGCAGTACTTC
J: TRBJ2-7
D: TRBD2
V: TRBV29-1
length: 13
size: .

CDR3: CASSLYWTGGNSNQPQHF
DNA: TGTGCCAGCAGCTTATACTGGACAGGGGGCAATAGCAATCAGCCCCAGCATTTT
J: TRBJ1-5
D: TRBD1
V: TRBV7-2
length: 18
size: .

CDR3: CASSVVVGGTEAFF
DNA: TGTGCCAGCAGTGTAGTTGTGGGGGGAACTGAAGCTTTCTTT
J: TRBJ1-1
D: .
V: TRBV6-4
length: 14
size: few

CDR3: CASSTTGDYSGNTIYF
DNA: TGCGCCAGCAGCACGACAGGGGACTACTCTGGAAACACCATATATTTT
J: TRBJ1-3
D: TRBD1
V: TRBV5-1
length: 16
size: .

CDR3: CASSLEGLGEQYF
DNA: TGTGCCAGCAGCCTAGAAGGTTTGGGCGAGCAGTACTTC
J: TRBJ2-7
D: .
V: TRBV28
length: 13
size: few

CDR3: CASSFGQGNQPQHF
DNA: TGTGCCAGCAGTTTTGGACAGGGGAATCAGCCCCAGCATTTT
J: TRBJ1-5
D: TRBD1
V: TRBV27
length: 14
size: .

CDR3: CASSLGLAGGVETQYF
DNA: TGCGCCAGCAGCTTGGGACTAGCGGGAGGCGTGGAGACCCAGTACTTC
J: TRBJ2-5
D: TRBD2
V: TRBV5-1
length: 16
size: .

CDR3: CASSIGTSGARQETQYF
DNA: TGTGCCAGTAGTATCGGGACTAGCGGGGCCCGCCAAGAGACCCAGTACTTC
J: TRBJ2-5
D: TRBD2
V: TRBV19
length: 17
size: .

CDR3: CASSLSRGEQFF
DNA: TGTGCCAGCAGCTTATCGAGAGGTGAGCAGTTCTTC
J: TRBJ2-1
D: .
V: TRBV7-9
length: 12
size: once

CDR3: CASSPGTSSAYEQYF
DNA: TGTGCCAGCTCACCAGGGACTAGCTCCGCCTACGAGCAGTACTTC
J: TRBJ2-7
D: TRBD2
V: TRBV18
length: 15
size: .

CDR3: CASSLGPGGGQDNEQFF
DNA: TGCGCCAGCAGCTTGGGGCCCGGGGGGGGCCAGGACAATGAGCAGTTCTTC
J: TRBJ2-1
D: TRBD2
V: TRBV5-1
length: 17
size: .

CDR3: CASSLGQASTEAFF
DNA: TGTGCCAGCAGCTTAGGCCAAGCGAGCACTGAAGCTTTCTTT
J: TRBJ1-1
D: .
V: TRBV7-9
length: 14
size: .

CDR3: CASSLGGPREKLFF
DNA: TGTGCCAGCAGCTTAGGAGGGCCCCGTGAAAAACTGTTTTTT
J: TRBJ1-4
D: .
V: TRBV7-2
length: 14
size: .

CDR3: CASRSQGRTEAFF
DNA: TGTGCCAGCAGAAGTCAGGGAAGAACTGAAGCTTTCTTT
J: TRBJ1-1
D: .
V: TRBV2
length: 13
size: .

CDR3: CASSSQGDEQYF
DNA: TGTGCCAGCTCCTCACAGGGAGACGAGCAGTACTTC
J: TRBJ2-7
D: .
V: TRBV18
length: 12
size: .

CDR3: CASSYQGHGYTF
DNA: TGTGCCAGCAGCTATCAGGGGCATGGCTACACCTTC
J: TRBJ1-2
D: .
V: TRBV11-3
length: 12
size: few

CDR3: CATSDRGRGGRTDTQYF
DNA: TGTGCCACCAGTGACCGGGGGAGAGGGGGCAGGACAGATACGCAGTATTTT
J: TRBJ2-3
D: .
V: TRBV24-1
length: 17
size: .

CDR3: CASSQEPGLREQYF
DNA: TGCGCCAGCAGCCAAGAGCCAGGGTTGCGCGAGCAGTACTTC
J: TRBJ2-7
D: .
V: TRBV4-1
length: 14
size: .

CDR3: CATRTGFATNEKLFF
DNA: TGTGCCACTCGGACAGGGTTCGCAACTAATGAAAAACTGTTTTTT
J: TRBJ1-4
D: TRBD1
V: TRBV10-3
length: 15
size: .

CDR3: CASSLNARVNTEAFF
DNA: TGTGCCAGCAGCTTAAATGCCAGGGTGAACACTGAAGCTTTCTTT
J: TRBJ1-1
D: .
V: TRBV7-8
length: 15
size: .

CDR3: CASSLALPTDTQYF
DNA: TGTGCCAGCAGCTTGGCCCTCCCCACAGATACGCAGTATTTT
J: TRBJ2-3
D: .
V: TRBV5-5
length: 14
size: .

CDR3: CATHPGLAGPNTGELFF
DNA: TGTGCCACTCACCCGGGACTAGCGGGACCGAACACCGGGGAGCTGTTTTTT
J: TRBJ2-2
D: TRBD2
V: TRBV19
length: 17
size: once

CDR3: CASSSPSGRVQETQYF
DNA: TGTGCCAGCAGTTCCCCTAGCGGGAGGGTACAAGAGACCCAGTACTTC
J: TRBJ2-5
D: TRBD2
V: TRBV6-6
length: 16
size: .

CDR3: CASSQISLAGGPSNEQFF
DNA: TGCGCCAGCAGCCAGATATCTTTAGCGGGAGGGCCCTCCAATGAGCAGTTCTTC
J: TRBJ2-1
D: TRBD2
V: TRBV4-1
length: 18
size: .

CDR3: CASSDFKRGGEYGYTF
DNA: TGTGCCAGCAGTGACTTCAAAAGGGGAGGGGAGTATGGCTACACCTTC
J: TRBJ1-2
D: .
V: TRBV2
length: 16
size: .

CDR3: CASSARDSISGANVLTF
DNA: TGTGCCAGCAGCGCCCGGGACAGCATCTCTGGGGCCAACGTCCTGACTTTC
J: TRBJ2-6
D: TRBD1
V: TRBV9
length: 17
size: .

CDR3: CASRLVPGSSGRGRETQYF
DNA: TGTGCAAGTCGCTTAGTCCCCGGTTCTAGCGGGAGAGGGAGGGAGACCCAGTACTTC
J: TRBJ2-5
D: .
V: TRBV12-2
length: 19
size: .

CDR3: CASSEGSGRATRTDTQYF
DNA: TGCGCCAGCAGTGAGGGCAGCGGGAGGGCCACCCGCACAGATACGCAGTATTTT
J: TRBJ2-3
D: TRBD2
V: TRBV10-1
length: 18
size: .

CDR3: CASSQGQGAQHF
DNA: TGTGCCAGCAGCCAGGGACAGGGGGCCCAGCATTTT
J: TRBJ1-5
D: TRBD1
V: TRBV7-9
length: 12
size: .

CDR3: CASSRPRQVMTQYF
DNA: TGTGCCAGCAGCCGCCCACGACAGGTCATGACCCAGTACTTC
J: TRBJ2-5
D: .
V: TRBV7-2
length: 14
size: .

CDR3: CASSLSPVSYEQYF
DNA: TGCGCCAGCAGCTTGAGTCCAGTTTCCTACGAGCAGTACTTC
J: TRBJ2-7
D: .
V: TRBV5-1
length: 14
size: .

CDR3: CASRGASGQTDTQYF
DNA: TGTGCCAGCAGGGGGGCTAGCGGGCAAACAGATACGCAGTATTTT
J: TRBJ2-3
D: TRBD2
V: TRBV28
length: 15
size: .

CDR3: CARYPSGYRTYEQYF
DNA: TGTGCCAGGTACCCTAGCGGGTATCGAACCTACGAGCAGTACTTC
J: TRBJ2-7
D: TRBD2
V: TRBV3-1/TRBV3-2
length: 15
size: .